This entry lists 12 T cell receptor beta chains sequenced from one sample in a study of shared clonotypes between healthy human individuals. TCRdb's copy holds only in-frame clones and misses some; the assay was immunoSEQ multiplex PCR. The sample includes around 1,000,000 clones, 70% to 80% seen only once; the top ten take 0.89%. Sequencing was performed on memory CD4+ T cells from PBMCs. As for subset: CD45RA-negative fraction. The receptors come from a young man in good health. Some clones in this sample may be carry-over from other donors' samples.

The rearrangement joins TRBV4-2 to TRBJ2-3; 7 bases fit TRBD1. Germline V gene data show CDR1 as LGHNA and CDR2 as YNFKEQ. CDR3 size: 12 residues. With 5 bases clipped from V and 9 bases from J, the junction kept 5 bases outside the gene matches. This CDR3 reads CASSSDRDTQYF. CDR3 in DNA: TGTGCCAGCAGCTCCGACAGGGACACGCAGTATTTT.

The chain is built from TRBV9 and TRBJ2-1; D possibly corresponds to TRBD2 (5 bases). V was pared by 0 bases and J by 2 bases, with 15 bases between. Looked up from germline, CDR1 is SGDLS and CDR2 is YYNGEE. CDR3 length equals 17 residues. CDR3 in DNA: TGTGCCAGCAGCGTAGCTGGCGGGCCCCCGACCTACAATGAGCAGTTCTTC. Amino acid sequence: CASSVAGGPPTYNEQFF.

This sequence joins TRBV7-2 and TRBJ2-3, with D tentatively TRBD2 (5 bases). V dropped 4 bases and J dropped 8 bases, with 19 bases sitting between them. The CDR3 is 15 amino acids. CDR1 is SGHTA, CDR2 FQGNSA, per germline. CDR3 in amino acids: CASSSRGSIMGTQYF. The DNA for the CDR3 is TGTGCCAGCAGCTCTCGAGGGAGTATTATGGGTACGCAGTATTTT.

This chain links TRBV7-2 with TRBJ1-1, with 9 bases lining up with TRBD1. This CDR3 spans 16 amino acids. Losses at the gene ends were 5 bases for V and 2 bases for J; bases not matched to a gene: 9. Per the germline V gene, CDR1 is SGHTA and CDR2 is FQGNSA. The CDR3 bases are TGTGCCAGCAGCGCCACGTACAGGGGGCCCAACACTGAAGCTTTCTTT. The encoded protein is CASSATYRGPNTEAFF.

The J gene is TRBJ1-1, the V gene TRBV25-1; perhaps TRBD1 as D (5 bases). Trimming cost V 7 bases and J 2 bases, with 14 bases left between them. There are 14 residues in the CDR3. The germline gives CDR1 MGHDK, CDR2 SYGVNS. This CDR3 reads CASKKVGGNTEAFF. The DNA for the CDR3 is TGTGCCAGCAAGAAGGTCGGGGGAAACACTGAAGCTTTCTTT.

The chain uses TRBV5-1 and TRBJ1-3, with D possibly TRBD1 on 6 matching bases. The CDR3 is made up of 16 amino acids. V was shortened by 4 bases and J by 2 bases, with 16 bases between the two germline ends. Germline CDR1 is SGHRS and CDR2 is YFSETQ. CDR3 sequence: CASSLMPTGTGNTIYF. CDR3 DNA sequence: TGCGCCAGCAGCCTAATGCCTACAGGGACTGGAAACACCATATATTTT.

This clone turned up a few times. This chain uses TRBV7-8 with TRBJ1-2, with D possibly TRBD1 on 5 matching bases. V lost 2 bases and J lost 2, with 9 bases in between. The V gene's germline CDR1 is SGHVS and CDR2 FQNEAQ. The CDR3 is made up of 14 amino acids. The CDR3 DNA sequence: TGTGCCAGCAGCTTACCGGGGGGGAACTATGGCTACACCTTC. Translating it yields CASSLPGGNYGYTF.

The chain is built from TRBV19 and TRBJ2-7; 9 bases fit TRBD2. CDR3 length: 13 residues. The trim removed 11 bases at V and 5 bases at J, leaving 10 bases unmatched. Germline V gene lookup returns CDR1 LNHDA and CDR2 SQIVND (reference sequence). CDR3 DNA sequence: TGTGCCTCCCGTGGTAGCGGGAGAAACGAGCAGTACTTC. This codes for CASRGSGRNEQYF.

Note on this clone: Other DNA sequences of this sample code for an identical CDR3. This chain joins TRBV5-1 and TRBJ1-1, with no clear D. Germline assignment: CDR1 SGHRS and CDR2 YFSETQ. Deletions cut 4 bases from V and 2 bases from J, with 9 bases between. The CDR3 has 13 amino acids. CDR3 amino acids: CASSPGSNTEAFF. The CDR3 DNA is TGCGCCAGCAGCCCTGGGAGTAACACTGAAGCTTTCTTT.

The chain links TRBV30 to TRBJ2-2; TRBD1 might be the D (6 bases). V lost 4 bases and J lost 3, with 15 bases in between. CDR1 and CDR2 from the germline V gene are GTSNPN and SVGIG (reference sequence). The CDR3 contains 15 residues. The CDR3 loop reads CAWKGKGHDTGELFF. The CDR3 bases are TGTGCCTGGAAAGGAAAGGGACATGACACCGGGGAGCTGTTTTTT.

A few counts support this clone. The chain recombines TRBV10-3 with TRBJ1-1; D is unclear. This CDR3 region has 13 residues. The V and J ends lost 1 base and 6 bases respectively, with 9 bases between them. From germline, CDR1 is ENHRY and CDR2 SYGVKD. This chain's CDR3 is CAISEWAASEAFF. CDR3 bases: TGTGCCATCAGTGAGTGGGCCGCCTCTGAAGCTTTCTTT.

V usage is TRBV7-9 and J usage is TRBJ1-5, with 9 nucleotides matching TRBD1. Germline CDR1 is SEHNR and CDR2 is FQNEAQ (reference sequence). V was clipped by 4 bases and J by 5 bases; unmatched bases: 9. This CDR3 has 16 amino acids. CDR3 DNA: TGTGCCAGCAGCTCGTCTCCGGGACAGGGTTATCAGCCCCAGCATTTT. It translates to CASSSSPGQGYQPQHF.